The 30 T cell receptor beta chains reported below all come from one sample, sequenced in a study of blood T cell repertoires in COVID-19. Sequencing was performed with immunoSEQ multiplex PCR; in TCRdb, only in-frame clones are kept and a portion is missing. The table shows about 300,000 clones, with around 90% occurring only once. The sample taken for sequencing was peripheral blood. Every receptor here comes from a woman aged 45-59 years with COVID-19, enrolled during active disease.

The genes are TRBV7-2 and TRBJ1-5; 9 nucleotides align to TRBD1. The CDR3 contains 15 residues. CDR1 and CDR2 (germline): SGHTA, FQGNSA. V trimming: 5 bases; J trimming: 4 bases; junction bases outside the gene matches: 6. The CDR3 DNA reads TGTGCCAGCAGCCAAGGGACAGGGAAAAATCAGCCCCAGCATTTT. Translated, it gives CASSQGTGKNQPQHF.

The chain couples TRBV25-1 to TRBJ2-3, with TRBD2 matching over 13 bases. J gave up 3 bases and V 2 bases, and 2 bases lay outside the gene matches. Germline V gene lookup returns CDR1 MGHDK and CDR2 SYGVNS. The CDR3 has 16 residues. CDR3 amino acids: CASSEGLAGATDTQYF. The CDR3 nucleotides read TGTGCCAGCAGTGAAGGACTAGCGGGAGCAACAGATACGCAGTATTTT.

The rearrangement links TRBV6-5 to TRBJ2-2, with 7 nucleotides matching TRBD2. The V gene's germline CDR1 is MNHEY and CDR2 SVGAGI. With V trimmed by 11 bases and J by 1 base, 4 bases remained unmatched. The CDR3 length is 13 residues. This chain's CDR3 is CALGGVNTGELFF. The CDR3 DNA reads TGTGCCTTGGGGGGGGTGAACACCGGGGAGCTGTTTTTT.

V gene TRBV5-4 combines with J gene TRBJ1-3, with D perhaps matching TRBD1 (6 bases). The CDR3 covers 14 residues. Deletions cut 4 bases from V and 2 bases from J, with 10 bases between. CDR1 is SGHNT, CDR2 YYREEE, per germline (reference sequence). The CDR3 DNA sequence: TGTGCCAGCAGCGAAGGGGGGGCTGGAAACACCATATATTTT. Protein sequence: CASSEGGAGNTIYF.

This sequence joins TRBV6-1 and TRBJ2-1, with 8 bases aligning to TRBD2. After removal of 2 bases from V and 8 bases from J, the junction contained 11 bases not matched to a gene. Looked up from germline, CDR1 is MNHNS and CDR2 is SASEGT. The CDR3 has 16 residues. This CDR3 is CASSERAGGPSDEQFF. CDR3 nucleotides: TGTGCCAGCAGTGAAAGGGCGGGAGGTCCTTCGGATGAGCAGTTCTTC.

The genes are TRBV19 and TRBJ1-1, with 7 bases that match TRBD1. CDR1 and CDR2 (germline): LNHDA, SQIVND (reference sequence). V dropped 0 bases and J dropped 10; count of bases not matched to a gene: 5. This CDR3 spans 13 amino acids. The DNA for the CDR3 is TGTGCCAGTAGTATAGAGGGTAGGGGGCGAGCTTTCTTT. Amino acids: CASSIEGRGRAFF.

CDR3 sequence (DNA): TGTGCCAGCAGCGTAGGAAGTCAGGCTACGCAGTATTTT. Protein: CASSVGSQATQYF. V and J are TRBV9 and TRBJ2-3, with no clear D. The germline CDR1 and CDR2 sequences are SGDLS and YYNGEE. Trimming removed 0 bases from V and 8 bases from J, with 10 bases in between. This CDR3 has 13 residues.

The CDR3, as DNA: TGTGCCAGCAGCCTAAACAGGGGCTCCTACAATGAGCAGTTCTTC. This translates into CASSLNRGSYNEQFF. V gene TRBV11-3 combines with J gene TRBJ2-1; 7 bases align to TRBD1. Germline values: CDR1 SGHNT, CDR2 YENEEA. Losses at the gene ends were 5 bases for V and 0 bases for J; bases not matched to a gene: 4. This CDR3 is 15 amino acids long.

On this clone: The same CDR3 also results from other DNA sequences found in this sample. The rearrangement joins TRBV19 to TRBJ1-5, with a tentative D call TRBD1 (5 bases). Per germline, CDR1 LNHDA and CDR2 SQIVND (reference sequence). This CDR3 region has 13 residues. Trimming took 7 bases from V and 5 from J, leaving 12 bases between them. Here the CDR3 DNA reads TGTGCCAGTACCGCCAGGGATGATCAGCCCCAGCATTTT. It yields the protein CASTARDDQPQHF.

This sequence joins TRBV19 and TRBJ2-3; D remains ambiguous. V shed 3 bases and J shed 7 bases, with 11 bases lying between them. CDR3 length: 13 residues. Germline V gene sequence: CDR1 LNHDA, CDR2 SQIVND (reference sequence). CDR3 region: CASSISGTHTQYF. CDR3 nucleotides: TGTGCCAGTAGTATTTCGGGTACCCATACGCAGTATTTT.

This chain joins TRBV30 and TRBJ1-2; TRBD1 aligns across 9 bases. J was trimmed by 0 bases and V by 0 bases; bases with no gene match: 8. There are 17 residues in the CDR3. In germline, CDR1 is GTSNPN, CDR2 SVGIG (reference sequence). The chain's CDR3 is CAWSVLGQGIANYGYTF. DNA of the CDR3: TGTGCCTGGAGTGTATTAGGACAGGGGATAGCTAACTATGGCTACACCTTC.

The chain joins TRBV28 to TRBJ1-5; perhaps TRBD1 as D (5 bases). This CDR3 is 16 amino acids long. The germline gives CDR1 MDHEN, CDR2 SYDVKM. Trimming took off 6 bases at V and 9 bases at J, with 24 bases between the two ends. CDR3 region: CASRSSGTGWDWPQHF. The DNA for the CDR3 is TGTGCCAGCAGATCGAGCGGGACGGGATGGGATTGGCCCCAGCATTTT. Full variable domain (rest looked up from reference TRBV28 and TRBJ1-5): DVKVTQSSRYLVKRTGEKVFLECVQDMDHENMFWYRQDPGLGLRLIYFSYDVKMKEKGDIPEGYSVSREKKERFSLILESASTNQTSMYLCASRSSGTGWDWPQHFGDGTRLSIL.

This chain connects TRBV15 to TRBJ1-4; possible D gene TRBD1, 5 bases. This CDR3 spans 16 amino acids. V gave up 4 bases and J gave up 8 bases, with 20 bases separating them. Germline CDR1 LNHNV, CDR2 YYDKDF (reference sequence). CDR3 DNA sequence: TGTGCCACCAGCACAAACTCCGGGGGATATAAGGAAAAACTGTTTTTT. Translated: CATSTNSGGYKEKLFF. The full variable domain, with the rest looked up from reference TRBV15 and TRBJ1-4, is DAMVIQNPRYQVTQFGKPVTLSCSQTLNHNVMYWYQQKSSQAPKLLFHYYDKDFNNEADTPDNFQSRRPNTSFCFLDIRSPGLGDTAMYLCATSTNSGGYKEKLFFGSGTQLSVL.

This chain links TRBV19 with TRBJ1-1; no definite D call. Germline CDR1 is LNHDA and CDR2 is SQIVND (reference sequence). Trimming left V 3 bases short and J 4 bases short, with 9 bases between. The CDR3 extends over 13 amino acids. The CDR3 DNA reads TGTGCCAGTAGTATGGGAGCCGGCACTGAAGCTTTCTTT. It encodes CASSMGAGTEAFF.

This chain links TRBV3-1 (or the pseudogene TRBV3-2) with TRBJ1-1; 7 nucleotides agree with TRBD1. V lost 6 bases to trimming and J lost 0 bases; unmatched junction nucleotides: 7. CDR1 is LGHDT and CDR2 is YNNKEL in the germline V gene (reference sequence). CDR3 length equals 15 residues. CDR3 nucleotide sequence: TGTGCCAGCAGACGACAGGGTGCAGTGAACACTGAAGCTTTCTTT. Amino acids: CASRRQGAVNTEAFF.

This chain connects TRBV13 to TRBJ2-1; possible D gene TRBD1, 6 bases. Germline values: CDR1 PRHDT, CDR2 FYEKMQ (reference sequence). The germline V and J ends were trimmed by 5 bases and 4 bases, with 15 bases remaining between them. This CDR3 region has 15 residues. For the CDR3, the DNA is TGTGCCAGCAGCCCTAACAGGGCCCCATACAATGAGCAGTTCTTC. Translating gives CASSPNRAPYNEQFF. The variable domain in full, completed from reference TRBV13 and TRBJ2-1, reads AAGVIQSPRHLIKEKRETATLKCYPIPRHDTVYWYQQGPGQDPQFLISFYEKMQSDKGSIPDRFSAQQFSDYHSELNMSSLELGDSALYFCASSPNRAPYNEQFFGPGTRLTVL.

This clone has a handful of counts. The genes are TRBV19 and TRBJ2-1, with a tentative D call TRBD2 (5 bases). The V and J ends lost 5 bases and 4 bases respectively, with 18 bases between them. The CDR3 covers 16 residues. Germline V gene lookup returns CDR1 LNHDA and CDR2 SQIVND (reference sequence). CDR3 coding DNA: TGTGCCAGTAGTGTTCGTGGAGTAGCGTTTTACAATGAGCAGTTCTTC. It yields the protein CASSVRGVAFYNEQFF.

The chain couples TRBV10-3 to TRBJ1-2; 7 bases align to TRBD1. The CDR3 length is 13 residues. Germline trimming cut 6 bases from V and 6 bases from J; bases unmatched to any gene: 7. Germline CDR1 and CDR2: ENHRY and SYGVKD. CDR3 amino acids: CAISGQGVDGYTF. CDR3 DNA: TGTGCCATCAGCGGTCAGGGGGTGGATGGCTACACCTTC.

The chain has TRBV19 and TRBJ2-4; D is possibly TRBD1 (5 bases). The germline V gene encodes CDR1 LNHDA and CDR2 SQIVND (reference sequence). Trimming shortened V by 6 bases and J by 0 bases, and 9 bases separated the two germline ends. The CDR3 sequence is 14 residues long. The CDR3 sequence is CASRQGPAKNIQYF. The CDR3 region has the DNA TGTGCCAGTAGGCAGGGCCCAGCCAAAAACATTCAGTACTTC.

The rearrangement joins TRBV3-1 (or the pseudogene TRBV3-2) to TRBJ1-1; D uncertain. The CDR3 length is 13 residues. The V end was cut by 3 bases, the J end by 4 bases, with 9 bases between. Germline CDR1 is LGHDT and CDR2 is YNNKEL (reference sequence). Written as DNA, the CDR3 is TGTGCCAGCAGCCATCGGGCGGGCACTGAAGCTTTCTTT. This gives the protein CASSHRAGTEAFF.

This chain joins TRBV27 and TRBJ2-2; 7 nucleotides match TRBD1. The germline V gene has CDR1 MNHEY and CDR2 SMNVEV (reference sequence). The CDR3 is 15 amino acids. Trimming cost V 6 bases and J 0 bases; bases outside gene matches: 4. In DNA form, the CDR3 reads TGTGCCAGCAGCTTCGGGACAGCGAACACCGGGGAGCTGTTTTTT. Translation gives CASSFGTANTGELFF.

V gene TRBV19 combines with J gene TRBJ2-3, with D uncertain. The V and J ends lost 0 bases and 1 base respectively, with 17 bases between them. Germline V gives CDR1 LNHDA, CDR2 SQIVND (reference sequence). This CDR3 has 18 residues. The CDR3 loop is CASSIESQSGGGTDTQYF. DNA for the CDR3: TGTGCCAGTAGTATAGAGTCCCAATCCGGCGGAGGCACAGATACGCAGTATTTT.

The rearrangement joins TRBV4-1 to TRBJ1-4, with 8 bases lining up with TRBD1. The germline V gene has CDR1 MGHRA and CDR2 YSYEKL. V shed 2 bases and J 3 bases; nucleotides not matched to a gene: 5. The CDR3 is 16 amino acids. CDR3 DNA sequence: TGCGCCAGCAGCCAATCAGGGGGCAGGCCTAATGAAAAACTGTTTTTT. Translation: CASSQSGGRPNEKLFF.

CDR3 loop: CASSLFNGELFF. The CDR3 DNA is TGTGCCAGCAGCTTATTTAACGGGGAGCTGTTTTTT. The chain links TRBV7-7 to TRBJ2-2; D uncertain. The CDR3 spans 12 residues. V dropped 2 bases and J dropped 7 bases, with 5 bases sitting between them. Looked up from germline, CDR1 is SSHAT and CDR2 is FNYEAQ (reference sequence). Based on the CDR3 plus reference TRBV7-7 and TRBJ2-2, the full variable domain is GAGVSQSPRYKVTKRGQDVTLRCDPISSHATLYWYQQALGQGPEFLTYFNYEAQPDKSGLPSDRFSAERPEGSISTLTIQRTEQRDSAMYRCASSLFNGELFFGEGSRLTVL.

The V gene is TRBV4-3, the J gene TRBJ1-2; 8 positions agree with TRBD1. With V trimmed by 5 bases and J by 8 bases, 10 bases remained unmatched. Germline values: CDR1 LGHNA, CDR2 YSLEER. The CDR3 consists of 14 residues. The CDR3 region is CASSASGGGRGYTF. As DNA, the CDR3 is TGCGCCAGCAGCGCCTCAGGGGGCGGGCGCGGCTACACCTTC.

This clone was seen only once. The V and J genes are TRBV27 and TRBJ1-2, with 8 positions matching TRBD1. J gave up 4 bases and V 8 bases, and 12 bases lay outside the gene matches. CDR1 is MNHEY and CDR2 is SMNVEV in the germline V gene (reference sequence). This CDR3 contains 15 residues. CDR3 in DNA: TGTGCCAGCCACTCCCATTCAGGGGGCTTCTATGGCTACACCTTC. Protein sequence: CASHSHSGGFYGYTF.

The rearrangement joins TRBV5-1 to TRBJ1-2; TRBD1 is a possible D gene (6 bases). Germline values: CDR1 SGHRS, CDR2 YFSETQ. The CDR3 has 15 residues. Trimming took off 3 bases at V and 8 bases at J, with 20 bases between the two ends. In DNA form, the CDR3 reads TGCGCCAGCAGCTCCACCCAGGGGCTTCCTAGGGGCTACACCTTC. This gives the protein CASSSTQGLPRGYTF.

The J gene is TRBJ2-1, the V gene TRBV19, with 7 positions matching TRBD2. With V trimmed by 7 bases and J by 15 bases, 18 bases remained unmatched. Per germline, CDR1 LNHDA and CDR2 SQIVND (reference sequence). CDR3 size: 14 residues. CDR3 sequence: CASTSPLAGALLFF. The DNA of the CDR3 is TGTGCCAGTACCTCTCCACTGGCGGGAGCCCTCCTGTTCTTC.

CDR3 sequence: CAIPDRASPGGSYTF. CDR3 nucleotide sequence: TGTGCCATTCCCGACCGGGCCTCACCCGGAGGTAGCTACACCTTC. The chain links TRBV7-9 to TRBJ1-2; D remains unclear. The CDR3 extends over 15 amino acids. The germline CDR1 and CDR2 sequences are SEHNR and FQNEAQ (reference sequence). V lost 10 bases and J lost 9, with 27 bases in between. Variable domain in full (rest from reference TRBV7-9 and TRBJ1-2): DTGVSQNPRHKITKRGQNVTFRCDPISEHNRLYWYRQTLGQGPEFLTYFQNEAQLEKSRLLSDRFSAERPKGSFSTLEIQRTEQGDSAMYLCAIPDRASPGGSYTFGSGTRLTVV.

V usage is TRBV7-3 and J usage is TRBJ2-1, with TRBD2 matching 8 bases. The V segment lost 5 bases and the J segment 2 bases; nucleotides outside the gene matches: 5. The V gene's germline CDR1 is SGHTA and CDR2 FQGTGA. The CDR3 has 15 residues. This CDR3 reads CASSTRLAPYNEQFF. The CDR3 DNA is TGTGCCAGCAGCACCCGACTAGCGCCCTACAATGAGCAGTTCTTC.